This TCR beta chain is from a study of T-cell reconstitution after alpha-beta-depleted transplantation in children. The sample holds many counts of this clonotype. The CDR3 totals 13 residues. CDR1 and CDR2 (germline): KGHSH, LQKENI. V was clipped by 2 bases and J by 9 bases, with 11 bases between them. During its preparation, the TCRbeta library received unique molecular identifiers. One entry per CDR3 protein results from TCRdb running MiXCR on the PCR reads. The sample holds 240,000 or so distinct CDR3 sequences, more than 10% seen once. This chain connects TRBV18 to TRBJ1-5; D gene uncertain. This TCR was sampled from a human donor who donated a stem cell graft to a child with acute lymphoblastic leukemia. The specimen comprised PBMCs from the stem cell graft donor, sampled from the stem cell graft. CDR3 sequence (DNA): TGTGCCAGCTCACCAGAGACCTGGGGGCCCCAGCATTTT. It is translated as CASSPETWGPQHF.